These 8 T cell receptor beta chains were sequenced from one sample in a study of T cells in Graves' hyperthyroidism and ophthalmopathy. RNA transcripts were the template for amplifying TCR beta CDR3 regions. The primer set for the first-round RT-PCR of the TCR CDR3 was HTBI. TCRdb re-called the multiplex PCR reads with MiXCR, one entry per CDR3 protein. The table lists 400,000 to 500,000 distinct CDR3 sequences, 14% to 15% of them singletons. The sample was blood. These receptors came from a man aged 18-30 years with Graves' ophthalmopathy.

CDR3 in DNA: TGCGCCAGCAGCTTGGGACGGGGGTCATTAAACAATGAGCAGTTCTTC. As protein: CASSLGRGSLNNEQFF. The chain combines TRBV5-1 with TRBJ2-1, with a possible D match to TRBD2 (6 bases). The CDR3 is 16 amino acids. The germline V gene has CDR1 SGHRS and CDR2 YFSETQ. V lost 0 bases, J lost 5 bases, and 15 bases lay in between.

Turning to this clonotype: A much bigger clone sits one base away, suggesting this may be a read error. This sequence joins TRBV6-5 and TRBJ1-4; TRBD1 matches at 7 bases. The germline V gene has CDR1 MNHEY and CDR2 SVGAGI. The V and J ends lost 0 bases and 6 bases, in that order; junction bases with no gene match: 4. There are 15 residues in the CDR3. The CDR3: CASSYSTGYDEKLFF. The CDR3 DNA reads TGTGCCAGCAGTTACTCGACAGGGTATGATGAAAAACTGTTTTTT.

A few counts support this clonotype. CDR3 region: CATSRDLGTATSSPLHF. Here the CDR3 DNA reads TGTGCCACCAGCAGAGATCTGGGGACGGCGACTAGTTCACCCCTCCACTTT. V is TRBV15 and J is TRBJ1-6; tentatively, D is TRBD1 (5 bases). Trimming pared 0 bases from V and 9 bases from J, leaving 18 bases between. The V gene's germline CDR1 is LNHNV and CDR2 YYDKDF (reference sequence). The CDR3 contains 17 residues. Full variable domain (remainder filled in from reference TRBV15 and TRBJ1-6): DAMVIQNPRYQVTQFGKPVTLSCSQTLNHNVMYWYQQKSSQAPKLLFHYYDKDFNNEADTPDNFQSRRPNTSFCFLDIRSPGLGDTAMYLCATSRDLGTATSSPLHFGNGTRLTVT.

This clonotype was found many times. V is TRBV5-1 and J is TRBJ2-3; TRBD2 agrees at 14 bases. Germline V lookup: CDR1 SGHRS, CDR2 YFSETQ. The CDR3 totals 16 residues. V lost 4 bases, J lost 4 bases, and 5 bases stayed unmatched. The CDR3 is CASSPLTSGRADTQYF. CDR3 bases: TGCGCCAGCAGCCCCCTGACTAGCGGGAGGGCAGATACGCAGTATTTT.

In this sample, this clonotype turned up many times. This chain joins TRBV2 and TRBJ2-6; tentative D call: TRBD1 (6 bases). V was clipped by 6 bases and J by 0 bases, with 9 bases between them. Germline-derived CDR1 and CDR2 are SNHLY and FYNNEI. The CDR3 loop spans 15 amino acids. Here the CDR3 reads CASRAGASGANVLTF. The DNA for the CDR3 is TGTGCCAGCAGAGCAGGGGCCTCTGGGGCCAACGTCCTGACTTTC.

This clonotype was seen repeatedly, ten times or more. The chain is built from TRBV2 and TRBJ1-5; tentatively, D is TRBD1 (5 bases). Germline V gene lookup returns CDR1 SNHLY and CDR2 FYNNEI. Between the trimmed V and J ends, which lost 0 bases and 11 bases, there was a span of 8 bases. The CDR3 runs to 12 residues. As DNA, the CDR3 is TGTGCCAGCAGTGAAGCGTGGGGGGCCCAGCATTTT. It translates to CASSEAWGAQHF.

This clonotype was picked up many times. The CDR3 is CASSFLAAQTPEQYF. The CDR3 DNA reads as TGTGCCAGCAGCTTTTTAGCGGCCCAGACCCCCGAGCAGTACTTC. V is TRBV11-2 and J is TRBJ2-7, with D perhaps TRBD2 (6 bases). The V end was cut by 3 bases, the J end by 6 bases, with 18 bases between. CDR3 length: 15 amino acids. From germline, CDR1 is SGHAT and CDR2 FQNNGV. Complete variable domain (other parts from reference TRBV11-2 and TRBJ2-7): EAGVAQSPRYKIIEKRQSVAFWCNPISGHATLYWYQQILGQGPKLLIQFQNNGVVDDSQLPKDRFSAERLKGVDSTLKIQPAKLEDSAVYLCASSFLAAQTPEQYFGPGTRLTVT.

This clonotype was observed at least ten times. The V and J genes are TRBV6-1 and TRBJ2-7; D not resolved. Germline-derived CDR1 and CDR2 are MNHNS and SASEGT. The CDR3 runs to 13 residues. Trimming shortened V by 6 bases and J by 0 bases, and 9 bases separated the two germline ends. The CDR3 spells CASRTEVSYEQYF. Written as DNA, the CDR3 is TGTGCCAGCAGGACTGAAGTCTCCTACGAGCAGTACTTC.